These 14 T cell receptor beta chains came from one sample sequenced in a study of T cells in Graves' hyperthyroidism and ophthalmopathy. Amplification targeted TCR beta CDR3 regions from RNA transcripts. The HTBI primer set drove a first-round RT-PCR of the TCR CDR3. TCRdb redid the calling of the multiplex PCR reads with MiXCR, one entry per CDR3 protein. Among hundreds of thousands of distinct CDR3 sequences, less than 15% were seen once, and the ten largest hold about 15%. What was sequenced was blood. The receptors here all came from a woman between 35 and 50 years old with Graves' hyperthyroidism.

Details on this clonotype: This clone may be a read error of a much larger clone one base away. The chain recombines TRBV27 with TRBJ1-6; tentatively, D is TRBD1 (5 bases). This CDR3 spans 14 amino acids. V was clipped by 3 bases and J by 14 bases, with 17 bases between them. Per the germline V gene, CDR1 is MNHEY and CDR2 is SMNVEV (reference sequence). The CDR3 nucleotides read TGTGCCAGCAGTTTTTATAGGGGAAAGGAAACCCTCCACTTT. Amino acids: CASSFYRGKETLHF.

This clonotype has a handful of counts. The chain combines TRBV12-3 or TRBV12-4 with TRBJ1-5; no clear D gene. The length of the CDR3 is 14 residues. V lost 2 bases, J lost 6 bases, and 11 bases lay in between. CDR3 residues: CASSLIPGFQPQHF. As DNA, the CDR3 is TGTGCCAGCAGTTTAATTCCGGGGTTTCAGCCCCAGCATTTT.

This clonotype has at least ten counts. CDR3 amino acids: CASSQVAGRTQYF. The CDR3 region has the DNA TGTGCCAGCAGCCAAGTAGCGGGAAGGACCCAGTACTTC. V gene TRBV3-1 combines with J gene TRBJ2-5, with 8 bases fitting TRBD2. Germline V gives CDR1 LGHDT, CDR2 YNNKEL (reference sequence). The V and J ends lost 1 base and 7 bases, in that order; junction bases with no gene match: 2. The CDR3 totals 13 residues.

This clonotype was picked up a small number of times. The CDR3 sequence: CASSSDGISGELFF. For the CDR3, the DNA is TGTGCCAGCAGCAGCGATGGGATCTCCGGGGAGCTGTTTTTT. The chain links TRBV7-9 to TRBJ2-2; the D is unclear. This CDR3 has 14 amino acids. The germline CDR1 and CDR2 sequences are SEHNR and FQNEAQ (reference sequence). The V end lost 5 bases, the J end lost 6 bases, and 13 bases lay between the germline ends.

This clonotype was detected only a few times. The chain joins TRBV4-1 to TRBJ2-1, with 11 nucleotides matching TRBD2. V was clipped by 2 bases and J by 7 bases; unmatched bases: 13. The germline gives CDR1 MGHRA, CDR2 YSYEKL. The CDR3 is 18 residues long. The CDR3 protein is CASSQRQLAGEGVNEQFF. CDR3 DNA: TGCGCCAGCAGCCAACGCCAACTAGCGGGAGAGGGGGTAAATGAGCAGTTCTTC.

The V call is TRBV20-1, the J call TRBJ2-7, with 12 bases aligning to TRBD2. Trimming removed 2 bases from V and 2 bases from J; junction bases left unmatched: 4. The germline gives CDR1 DFQATT, CDR2 SNEGSKA (reference sequence). The CDR3 contains 15 residues. CDR3 sequence (DNA): TGCAGTGCTAGACTAGCGGGAGGGCCACCCTACGAGCAGTACTTC. Its protein is CSARLAGGPPYEQYF.

CDR3 residues: CASSPRPELAGGTDSYEQYF. For the CDR3, the DNA is TGTGCCAGCAGTCCACGACCGGAACTAGCGGGAGGCACTGACTCCTACGAGCAGTACTTC. J is TRBJ2-7 and V is TRBV12-3 or TRBV12-4, with 12 bases matching TRBD2. CDR3 size: 20 residues. The trim removed 5 bases at V and 0 bases at J, leaving 17 bases unmatched.

This clonotype came up a few times. The rearrangement joins TRBV11-2 to TRBJ2-7; the match to TRBD1 covers 8 bases. Losses at the gene ends were 2 bases for V and 3 bases for J; bases not matched to a gene: 6. Germline loops: CDR1 SGHAT, CDR2 FQNNGV. The CDR3 contains 15 residues. The CDR3 sequence is CASSLMTGEDYEQYF. Here the CDR3 DNA reads TGTGCCAGCAGCTTAATGACAGGGGAAGACTACGAGCAGTACTTC.

This clonotype has ten or more counts. This chain uses TRBV20-1 with TRBJ2-7, with 9 nucleotides matching TRBD2. Germline CDR1 reads DFQATT; CDR2 reads SNEGSKA (reference sequence). The CDR3 is 14 residues long. The trim removed 3 bases at V and 2 bases at J, leaving 5 bases unmatched. The CDR3 bases are TGCAGTGCTAGTTACGCGGGAGGGCCCTACGAGCAGTACTTC. As protein: CSASYAGGPYEQYF.

The table lists this clonotype with many counts. The chain is built from TRBV7-8 and TRBJ2-4; 11 bases map to TRBD1. Unmatched junction bases numbered 1, after V lost 0 bases and J lost 6 bases. CDR1 is SGHVS and CDR2 is FQNEAQ in the germline V gene. The CDR3 spans 15 residues. CDR3 DNA sequence: TGTGCCAGCAGCTTAGCAGGGACAGGGGGAAACATTCAGTACTTC. It translates to CASSLAGTGGNIQYF.

This clonotype was counted only a few times. The J gene is TRBJ2-4, the V gene TRBV3-1; TRBD2 aligns across 7 bases. V was clipped by 4 bases and J by 4 bases; unmatched bases: 13. Germline-derived CDR1 and CDR2 are LGHDT and YNNKEL (reference sequence). The CDR3 is 17 amino acids. The CDR3, as DNA: TGTGCCAGCAGCCGTATTTTTGCTCCTAGCGGAAAAAACATTCAGTACTTC. Its protein is CASSRIFAPSGKNIQYF. Full variable domain (remainder filled in from reference TRBV3-1 and TRBJ2-4): DTAVSQTPKYLVTQMGNDKSIKCEQNLGHDTMYWYKQDSKKFLKIMFSYNNKELIINETVPNRFSPKSPDKAHLNLHINSLELGDSAVYFCASSRIFAPSGKNIQYFGAGTRLSVL.

The table lists this clonotype with many counts. CDR3: CASSPPQREYNEQFF. The CDR3 DNA sequence: TGTGCCAGCAGTCCTCCCCAGCGGGAGTACAATGAGCAGTTCTTC. The V call is TRBV28, the J call TRBJ2-1, with 8 bases identical to TRBD2. V trimming: 5 bases; J trimming: 4 bases; junction bases outside the gene matches: 7. Per germline, CDR1 MDHEN and CDR2 SYDVKM. This CDR3 region has 15 residues.

At least ten counts were recorded for this clonotype. One end of the junction does not line up with germline, which may come from a read error. V is TRBV7-7 and J is TRBJ1-4; D gene ambiguous. The CDR3 consists of 12 residues. Germline V gives CDR1 SSHAT, CDR2 FNYEAQ (reference sequence). The CDR3 loop reads CASRLNPEKLFF. CDR3 DNA sequence: TGTGCTAGCAGACTAAACCCGGAAAAACTGTTTTTT.

This clonotype showed up many times. The chain combines TRBV6-1 with TRBJ1-2; TRBD1 might be the D (6 bases). The CDR3 is 14 residues long. The V gene lost 5 bases and the J gene lost 8 bases, with 18 bases spanning the gap. The germline CDR1 and CDR2 sequences are MNHNS and SASEGT. This CDR3 reads CASSPGQGSGGYTF. The CDR3 bases are TGTGCCAGCAGTCCGGGACAAGGTTCCGGGGGCTACACCTTC.